This TCR beta chain was sequenced in a study of blood T cells in healthy people across ages. Using a J-beta primer mix together with a sample-barcoded 5' primer, a second PCR was run for roughly 7 to 11 cycles. Via MiXCR, TCRdb re-called the 5' RACE reads, giving one row per CDR3 protein. Seen here are about 1,400,000 distinct CDR3 sequences, roughly 59% observed once, and the top ten hold about 6.7%. A note on this clonotype: What it binds is unknown.

Notes on the study in general: With donor CMV status unknown, expanded clonotype changes were possibly confounded.

The CDR3 contains 17 residues. V dropped 0 bases and J dropped 1 base, with 13 bases sitting between them. Germline V gene sequence: CDR1 LGHNA, CDR2 YSLEER. This chain connects TRBV4-3 to TRBJ2-4, with D possibly TRBD2 on 7 matching bases. Sequencing was carried out using blood. The clonotype was recovered from a man between 18 and 35 years old in good health. The CDR3 nucleotides read TGCGCCAGCAGCCAAGATAGGGGGGGCCTGGCCAAAAACATTCAGTACTTC. This translates into CASSQDRGGLAKNIQYF.